These 4 T cell receptor beta chains were sequenced from one sample in a study of shared clonotypes between healthy human individuals. Sequencing was performed with immunoSEQ multiplex PCR; in TCRdb, only in-frame clones are kept and a portion is missing. The sample lists over a million clones, roughly 96% occurring once. Sequencing was performed on naive CD4+ T cells sorted from blood. Regarding subset: CD45RA+ positively selected. Source of these receptors: a man aged 30 to 45 in good health.

The chain employs TRBV6-1 and TRBJ2-5, with TRBD2 matching 15 bases. This CDR3 is built from 19 residues. V dropped 2 bases and J dropped 7; count of bases not matched to a gene: 14. Germline V lookup: CDR1 MNHNS, CDR2 SASEGT. This CDR3 reads CASSERIGLAGGRGVTQYF. Here the CDR3 DNA reads TGTGCCAGCAGTGAAAGGATCGGACTAGCGGGAGGGCGTGGGGTGACCCAGTACTTC.

The J gene is TRBJ2-5, the V gene TRBV5-4; TRBD2 matches 7 bases. Germline CDR1 is SGHNT and CDR2 is YYREEE (reference sequence). The CDR3 contains 15 residues. V gave up 0 bases and J gave up 4 bases; unmatched junction bases: 6. For the CDR3, the DNA is TGTGCCAGCAGCTTGGCCCTGCGGGAGCCAGAGACCCAGTACTTC. It yields the protein CASSLALREPETQYF.

The J gene is TRBJ2-7, the V gene TRBV11-2; 7 nucleotides align to TRBD2. V lost 2 bases, J lost 1 base, and 8 bases stayed unmatched. CDR3 length: 16 amino acids. Per the germline V gene, CDR1 is SGHAT and CDR2 is FQNNGV. CDR3 sequence reads: CASSLLPGTTSYEQYF. For the CDR3, the DNA is TGTGCCAGCAGCTTACTCCCCGGGACTACTTCCTACGAGCAGTACTTC.

The chain employs TRBV19 and TRBJ2-7; D remains ambiguous. The CDR3 consists of 12 residues. Germline CDR1 reads LNHDA; CDR2 reads SQIVND (reference sequence). Deletions cut 6 bases from V and 0 bases from J, with 6 bases between. The DNA for the CDR3 is TGTGCCAGTAGGTGGTACTCCTACGAGCAGTACTTC. It encodes CASRWYSYEQYF. Using reference TRBV19 and TRBJ2-7 for the parts outside the CDR3, the full variable domain is DGGITQSPKYLFRKEGQNVTLSCEQNLNHDAMYWYRQDPGQGLRLIYYSQIVNDFQKGDIAEGYSVSREKKESFPLTVTSAQKNPTAFYLCASRWYSYEQYFGPGTRLTVT.